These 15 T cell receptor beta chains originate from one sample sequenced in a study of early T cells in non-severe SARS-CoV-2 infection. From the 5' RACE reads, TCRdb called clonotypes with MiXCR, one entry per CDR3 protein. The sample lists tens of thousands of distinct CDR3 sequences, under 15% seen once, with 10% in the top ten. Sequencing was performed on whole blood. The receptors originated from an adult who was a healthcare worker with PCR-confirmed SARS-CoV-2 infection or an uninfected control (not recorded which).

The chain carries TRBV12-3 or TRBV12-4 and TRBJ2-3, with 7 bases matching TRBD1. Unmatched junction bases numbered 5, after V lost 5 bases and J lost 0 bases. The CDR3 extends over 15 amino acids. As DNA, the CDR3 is TGTGCCAGCAGTCCCACAGGGGCCAGCACAGATACGCAGTATTTT. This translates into CASSPTGASTDTQYF.

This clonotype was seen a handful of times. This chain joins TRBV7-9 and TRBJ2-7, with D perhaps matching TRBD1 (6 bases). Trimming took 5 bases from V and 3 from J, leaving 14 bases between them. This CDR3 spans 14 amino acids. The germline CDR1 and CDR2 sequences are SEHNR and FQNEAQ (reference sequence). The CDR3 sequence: CASSLSQGSYEQYF. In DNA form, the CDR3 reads TGTGCCAGCAGCCTAAGCCAGGGGAGCTACGAGCAGTACTTC.

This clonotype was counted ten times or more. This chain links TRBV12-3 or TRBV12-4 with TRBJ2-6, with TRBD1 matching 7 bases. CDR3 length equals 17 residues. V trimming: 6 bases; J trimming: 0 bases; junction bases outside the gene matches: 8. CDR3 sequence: CASSRGQANSGANVLTF. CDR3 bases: TGTGCCAGCAGCCGAGGACAGGCTAACTCTGGGGCCAACGTCCTGACTTTC.

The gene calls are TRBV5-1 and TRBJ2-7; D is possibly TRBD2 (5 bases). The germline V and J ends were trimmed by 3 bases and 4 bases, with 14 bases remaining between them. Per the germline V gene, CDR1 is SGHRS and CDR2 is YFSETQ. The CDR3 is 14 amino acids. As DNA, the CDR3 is TGCGCCAGCAGCTCGGGAACCGATTCTTACGAGCAGTACTTC. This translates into CASSSGTDSYEQYF.

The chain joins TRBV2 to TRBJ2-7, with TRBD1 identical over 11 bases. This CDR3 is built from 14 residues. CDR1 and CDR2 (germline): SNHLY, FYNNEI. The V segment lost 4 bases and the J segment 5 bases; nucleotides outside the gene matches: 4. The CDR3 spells CASSVDRGRDEQYF. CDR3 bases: TGTGCCAGCAGTGTGGACAGGGGGCGGGACGAGCAGTACTTC.

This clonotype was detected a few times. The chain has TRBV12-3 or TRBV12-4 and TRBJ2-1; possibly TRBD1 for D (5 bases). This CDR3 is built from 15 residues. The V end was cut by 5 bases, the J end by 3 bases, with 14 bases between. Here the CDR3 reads CASSGPGQVYNEQFF. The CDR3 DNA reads TGTGCCAGCAGTGGACCAGGGCAGGTCTACAATGAGCAGTTCTTC.

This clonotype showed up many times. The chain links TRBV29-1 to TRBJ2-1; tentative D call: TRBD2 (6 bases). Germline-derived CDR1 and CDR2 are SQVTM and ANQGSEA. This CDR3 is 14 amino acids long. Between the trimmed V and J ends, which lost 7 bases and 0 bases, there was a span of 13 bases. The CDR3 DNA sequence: TGCAGCGCGTTAGCGGATTCCTCCTACAATGAGCAGTTCTTC. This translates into CSALADSSYNEQFF.

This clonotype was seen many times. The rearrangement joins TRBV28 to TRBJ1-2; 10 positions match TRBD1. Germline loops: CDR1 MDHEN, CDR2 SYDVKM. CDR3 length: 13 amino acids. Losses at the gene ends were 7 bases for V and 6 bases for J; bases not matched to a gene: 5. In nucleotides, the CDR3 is TGTGCCAGCACCCTCGACAGGGGGCATGGCTACACCTTC. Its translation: CASTLDRGHGYTF.

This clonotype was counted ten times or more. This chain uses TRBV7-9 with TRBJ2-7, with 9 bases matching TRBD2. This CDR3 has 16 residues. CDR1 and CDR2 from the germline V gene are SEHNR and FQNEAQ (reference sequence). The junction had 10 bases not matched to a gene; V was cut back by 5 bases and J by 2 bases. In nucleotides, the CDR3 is TGTGCCAGCAGCCCTCCCCTAGCGGGAACACCCTACGAGCAGTACTTC. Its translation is CASSPPLAGTPYEQYF.

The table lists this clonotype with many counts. The CDR3 loop is CASSGGTGDYGYTF. CDR3 sequence (DNA): TGCGCCAGCAGCGGCGGGACAGGGGACTATGGCTACACCTTC. This rearrangement joins TRBV5-1 to TRBJ1-2; 10 bases agree with TRBD1. CDR1 SGHRS and CDR2 YFSETQ come from the germline V gene. The CDR3 extends over 14 amino acids. With V trimmed by 4 bases and J by 3 bases, 3 bases remained unmatched.

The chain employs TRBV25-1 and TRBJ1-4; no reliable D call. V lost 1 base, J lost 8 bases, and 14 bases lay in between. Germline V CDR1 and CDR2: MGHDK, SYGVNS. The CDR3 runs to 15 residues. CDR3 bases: TGTGCCAGCAGTGAATTACCGGGCTTGGGAGAAAAACTGTTTTTT. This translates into CASSELPGLGEKLFF.

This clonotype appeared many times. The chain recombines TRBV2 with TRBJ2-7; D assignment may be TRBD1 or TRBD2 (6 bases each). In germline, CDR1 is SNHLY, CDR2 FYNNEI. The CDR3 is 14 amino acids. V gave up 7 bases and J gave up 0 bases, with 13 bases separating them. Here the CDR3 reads CASTTWGASYEQYF. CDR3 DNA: TGTGCCAGCACCACGTGGGGGGCCTCCTACGAGCAGTACTTC.

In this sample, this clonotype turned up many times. The CDR3 sequence is CASSKGRQTINTEAFF. CDR3 DNA sequence: TGTGCCAGCAGTAAAGGAAGACAGACCATCAACACTGAAGCTTTCTTT. The V call is TRBV3-1, the J call TRBJ1-1; weak D call: TRBD1 (5 bases). CDR3 size: 16 residues. V shed 6 bases and J shed 2 bases, with 19 bases lying between them. The germline V gene has CDR1 LGHDT and CDR2 YNNKEL (reference sequence).

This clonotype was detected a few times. In DNA, the CDR3 is TGTGCCAGCAGCTCGGGAGGAAGGGATACCAATGAGCAGTTCTTC. This gives the protein CASSSGGRDTNEQFF. The chain couples TRBV11-3 to TRBJ2-1; 7 nucleotides align to TRBD2. V was pared by 4 bases and J by 6 bases, with 9 bases of the junction left unmatched. The CDR3 extends over 15 amino acids. In germline, CDR1 is SGHNT, CDR2 YENEEA.

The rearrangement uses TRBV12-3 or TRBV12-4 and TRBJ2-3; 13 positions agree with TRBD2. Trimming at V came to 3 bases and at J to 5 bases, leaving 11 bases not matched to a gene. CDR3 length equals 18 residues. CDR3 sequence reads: CASSLTSGGWDRRDTQYF. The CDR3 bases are TGTGCCAGCAGTTTGACTAGCGGGGGGTGGGATAGGAGAGATACGCAGTATTTT.